This T cell receptor beta chain was identified in a study of immune cell composition in non-small cell lung cancer. About the study: Tumours were mainly lung adenocarcinoma or squamous cell carcinoma.

The CDR3 has 13 residues. The germline V gene has CDR1 LNHDA and CDR2 SQIVND (reference sequence). Trimming shortened V by 7 bases and J by 3 bases, and 13 bases separated the two germline ends. The normal lung sample lay at least 3 cm, and maximally far, from the tumour. Study-wide results and caveats: Tumour-associated clones >0.5% occurred in roughly a third of adenocarcinomas, about 80% of squamous. Tumour TCR-beta clonality showed no significant link to smoking pack-years. TIL tumour reactivity correlated with maximal tumour-associated clone frequency in adenocarcinoma.

TCRdb's copy holds only in-frame clones and misses some; the assay was immunoSEQ multiplex PCR. The table shows about 4,900 clones, with about two thirds occurring only once. Worth noting for this clone: Its antigen is undetermined. The same CDR3 arises from other DNA sequences in this sample as well.

This chain uses TRBV19 with TRBJ2-7, with D possibly being TRBD2 (6 bases). Sequencing was carried out using non-adjacent lung tissue. The sequence was obtained from a human donor with non-small cell lung cancer. The CDR3 is CASKGTGDYEQYF. In DNA form, the CDR3 reads TGTGCCAGTAAAGGGACGGGAGACTACGAGCAGTACTTC.